These 24 T cell receptor beta chains came from one sample sequenced in a study of cytomegalovirus exposure and HLA in healthy donors. The PCR had 60 Vbeta and 13 Jbeta primers. TCRdb keeps only in-frame clones here, not all; method: immunoSEQ multiplex PCR. The sample yields 150,000 to 200,000 clones, roughly 73% seen once. Sequences were obtained from PBMCs. The receptor set was obtained from a woman aged 25 to 39 in good health and CMV-seronegative.

This clone was picked up a small number of times. The genes are TRBV19 and TRBJ2-7; 9 bases match TRBD1. CDR1 and CDR2 (germline): LNHDA, SQIVND (reference sequence). This CDR3 comprises 16 residues. After removal of 2 bases from V and 0 bases from J, the junction contained 5 bases not matched to a gene. Written as DNA, the CDR3 is TGTGCCAGTAGTATATACCGACAGGGGGGCTCCTACGAGCAGTACTTC. Its protein product is CASSIYRQGGSYEQYF. Drawing the rest from reference TRBV19 and TRBJ2-7, the complete variable domain is DGGITQSPKYLFRKEGQNVTLSCEQNLNHDAMYWYRQDPGQGLRLIYYSQIVNDFQKGDIAEGYSVSREKKESFPLTVTSAQKNPTAFYLCASSIYRQGGSYEQYFGPGTRLTVT.

Only one count was recorded for this clone. The V call is TRBV7-2, the J call TRBJ1-5; D is undetermined. Per germline, CDR1 SGHTA and CDR2 FQGNSA. The V gene lost 3 bases and the J gene lost 6 bases, with 9 bases spanning the gap. The CDR3 extends over 13 amino acids. CDR3 bases: TGTGCCAGCAGCTTTGGTCTCGGTCAGCCCCAGCATTTT. Amino acids: CASSFGLGQPQHF.

A remark on this clone: Other nucleotide sequences in the sample specify the same CDR3. The CDR3 nucleotides are TGTGCCTGGAGTGTCGGACAGGGCTATGGCTACACCTTC. Protein sequence: CAWSVGQGYGYTF. The J gene is TRBJ1-2, the V gene TRBV30, with 8 bases lining up with TRBD1. Germline V gene lookup returns CDR1 GTSNPN and CDR2 SVGIG (reference sequence). Trimming took 0 bases from V and 4 from J; bases not matched to a gene: 1. This CDR3 has 13 residues.

The V and J genes are TRBV27 and TRBJ2-1; 16 bases are a match to TRBD2. There are 19 residues in the CDR3. Germline assignment: CDR1 MNHEY and CDR2 SMNVEV (reference sequence). V gave up 7 bases and J gave up 2 bases; unmatched junction bases: 11. The CDR3 bases are TGTGCCAGCACCTCCCTGGGACTAGCGGGAGGGCCTGCCTACAATGAGCAGTTCTTC. It translates to CASTSLGLAGGPAYNEQFF.

The genes are TRBV7-9 and TRBJ2-5; 7 positions agree with TRBD2. This CDR3 comprises 17 residues. V gave up 0 bases and J gave up 4 bases; unmatched junction bases: 11. Germline CDR1 SEHNR, CDR2 FQNEAQ (reference sequence). The CDR3 nucleotides are TGTGCCAGCAGCTTAGCGGCGTGGCGGGAGATCCGAGAGACCCAGTACTTC. Amino acids: CASSLAAWREIRETQYF. The full variable domain, rest sourced from reference TRBV7-9 and TRBJ2-5, is DTGVSQNPRHKITKRGQNVTFRCDPISEHNRLYWYRQTLGQGPEFLTYFQNEAQLEKSRLLSDRFSAERPKGSFSTLEIQRTEQGDSAMYLCASSLAAWREIRETQYFGPGTRLLVL.

CDR3 coding DNA: TGTGCCAGCAGTTACTCCCACAGGGGGAATGAGCAGTTCTTC. This codes for CASSYSHRGNEQFF. The chain has TRBV6-5 and TRBJ2-1; TRBD1 aligns across 8 bases. The CDR3 consists of 14 residues. Trimming removed 0 bases from V and 7 bases from J; junction bases left unmatched: 2. Looked up from germline, CDR1 is MNHEY and CDR2 is SVGAGI.

This chain joins TRBV14 and TRBJ1-3; 9 bases fit TRBD1. The CDR3 has 17 amino acids. Germline trimming cut 5 bases from V and 4 bases from J; bases unmatched to any gene: 12. Germline CDR1 reads SGHDN; CDR2 reads FVKESK. CDR3 sequence reads: CASSYYGGTGSGNTIYF. The CDR3 bases are TGTGCCAGCAGCTACTACGGCGGGACAGGGTCCGGAAACACCATATATTTT. The whole variable domain, filled in from reference TRBV14 and TRBJ1-3, reads EAGVTQFPSHSVIEKGQTVTLRCDPISGHDNLYWYRRVMGKEIKFLLHFVKESKQDESGMPNNRFLAERTGGTYSTLKVQPAELEDSGVYFCASSYYGGTGSGNTIYFGEGSWLTVV.

V gene TRBV11-2 combines with J gene TRBJ1-2; 9 nucleotides match TRBD1. The germline V gene has CDR1 SGHAT and CDR2 FQNNGV. The ends lost 5 bases at V and 2 bases at J; junction bases unmatched: 6. The CDR3 consists of 15 residues. The CDR3 nucleotides are TGTGCCAGCAGCCCTAGACAGGGGGAAAACTATGGCTACACCTTC. Protein: CASSPRQGENYGYTF.

The V gene is TRBV7-2, the J gene TRBJ1-4, with TRBD1 as a possible D gene (6 bases). Germline lookup yields CDR1 SGHTA and CDR2 FQGNSA. CDR3 size: 15 residues. The V and J ends lost 5 bases and 6 bases respectively, with 16 bases between them. In nucleotides, the CDR3 is TGTGCCAGCAGCCGCCCGGGGGGGGCGGATGAAAAACTGTTTTTT. Translation: CASSRPGGADEKLFF. Complete variable domain (other parts from reference TRBV7-2 and TRBJ1-4): GAGVSQSPSNKVTEKGKDVELRCDPISGHTALYWYRQSLGQGLEFLIYFQGNSAPDKSGLPSDRFSAERTGGSVSTLTIQRTQQEDSAVYLCASSRPGGADEKLFFGSGTQLSVL.

V usage is TRBV7-3 and J usage is TRBJ2-1; TRBD1 agrees at 8 bases. The V and J ends lost 5 bases and 0 bases, in that order; junction bases with no gene match: 6. The germline CDR1 and CDR2 sequences are SGHTA and FQGTGA. The CDR3 is 16 residues long. The CDR3 DNA is TGTGCCAGCAGCCACGACGACAGGGGCTCCTACAATGAGCAGTTCTTC. The encoded protein is CASSHDDRGSYNEQFF. Combining the CDR3 with reference TRBV7-3 and TRBJ2-1 gives the whole variable domain GAGVSQTPSNKVTEKGKYVELRCDPISGHTALYWYRQSLGQGPEFLIYFQGTGAADDSGLPNDRFFAVRPEGSVSTLKIQRTERGDSAVYLCASSHDDRGSYNEQFFGPGTRLTVL.

This rearrangement joins TRBV28 to TRBJ1-6; TRBD1 is a possible D gene (5 bases). CDR3 size: 14 residues. Germline V CDR1 and CDR2: MDHEN, SYDVKM. Trimming removed 5 bases at V and 7 bases at J, with 12 bases between. In DNA form, the CDR3 reads TGTGCCAGCAGTCCGGGACTCCAGAATTCACCCCTCCACTTT. Protein product: CASSPGLQNSPLHF.

This clone came up once. The chain joins TRBV28 to TRBJ2-6; 9 bases map to TRBD1. This CDR3 region has 18 residues. J gave up 4 bases and V 8 bases, and 15 bases lay outside the gene matches. CDR1 and CDR2 from the germline V gene are MDHEN and SYDVKM. CDR3 loop: CASRTSGTGPYGANVLTF. The CDR3 bases are TGTGCCAGCCGTACCTCGGGGACAGGGCCTTACGGGGCCAACGTCCTGACTTTC.

This chain uses TRBV7-3 with TRBJ2-1; D may be TRBD1 (5 bases). Trimming cost V 5 bases and J 6 bases, with 20 bases left between them. Germline loops: CDR1 SGHTA, CDR2 FQGTGA. CDR3 length equals 16 residues. CDR3 bases: TGTGCCAGCAGCCTCCAGCCCCAGGTTAGGGGCAATGAGCAGTTCTTC. It specifies CASSLQPQVRGNEQFF.

The J gene is TRBJ2-7, the V gene TRBV5-6, with D possibly matching TRBD2 (5 bases). In germline, CDR1 is SGHDT, CDR2 YYEEEE. This CDR3 comprises 17 residues. The V gene lost 2 bases and the J gene lost 2 bases, with 20 bases spanning the gap. CDR3 sequence: CASSLEYSATIPYEQYF. In DNA, the CDR3 is TGTGCCAGCAGCTTAGAGTACTCGGCGACTATCCCCTACGAGCAGTACTTC.

The chain couples TRBV4-2 to TRBJ2-4, with TRBD2 matching 12 bases. The germline gives CDR1 LGHNA, CDR2 YNFKEQ. The ends lost 0 bases at V and 8 bases at J; junction bases unmatched: 11. The CDR3 runs to 18 residues. CDR3 amino acids: CASSQEALPTSGRHIQYF. The CDR3 DNA reads TGTGCCAGCAGCCAAGAAGCCCTCCCGACTAGCGGGAGACACATTCAGTACTTC.

The genes are TRBV5-1 and TRBJ2-1; 11 bases are shared with TRBD1. CDR1 is SGHRS and CDR2 is YFSETQ in the germline V gene. Trimming took 4 bases from V and 9 from J; bases not matched to a gene: 3. The CDR3 loop spans 13 amino acids. The CDR3 is CASSADRGPEQFF. In DNA, the CDR3 is TGCGCCAGCAGCGCGGACAGGGGGCCTGAGCAGTTCTTC.

The chain carries TRBV2 and TRBJ2-5, with 9 positions matching TRBD1. This CDR3 comprises 16 residues. Germline V gene lookup returns CDR1 SNHLY and CDR2 FYNNEI. J was trimmed by 1 base and V by 4 bases; bases with no gene match: 7. CDR3 coding DNA: TGTGCCAGCAGTGCTTCACAGGGGGCGATCCAAGAGACCCAGTACTTC. It specifies CASSASQGAIQETQYF.

This chain joins TRBV19 and TRBJ1-3; 9 nucleotides agree with TRBD1. The germline V gene has CDR1 LNHDA and CDR2 SQIVND (reference sequence). The junction had 3 bases not matched to a gene; V was cut back by 10 bases and J by 2 bases. This CDR3 comprises 13 residues. The CDR3, as DNA: TGTGCCACGCGACAGGGGGCTGGAAACACCATATATTTT. Translated, it gives CATRQGAGNTIYF.

The chain uses TRBV6-6 and TRBJ1-2; D not certain. CDR1 and CDR2 from the germline V gene are MNHNY and SVGAGI (reference sequence). Trimming left V 7 bases short and J 6 bases short, with 15 bases between. There are 13 residues in the CDR3. The CDR3 DNA reads as TGTGCCAGCAACATGGACGGGATCCATGGCTACACCTTC. This gives the protein CASNMDGIHGYTF.

The gene calls are TRBV19 and TRBJ1-1, with D possibly TRBD1 on 5 matching bases. The V end lost 2 bases, the J end lost 8 bases, and 15 bases lay between the germline ends. The CDR3 is 14 amino acids. Germline assignment: CDR1 LNHDA and CDR2 SQIVND (reference sequence). The CDR3 protein is CASSIMGGTSEAFF. Written as DNA, the CDR3 is TGTGCCAGTAGTATAATGGGGGGAACCAGCGAAGCTTTCTTT.

DNA of the CDR3: TGTGCCAGCAGCCCCGGGAGTTCCGGGGAGCTGTTTTTT. Residues: CASSPGSSGELFF. This chain links TRBV7-9 with TRBJ2-2, with D possibly being TRBD2 (6 bases). This CDR3 spans 13 amino acids. In germline, CDR1 is SEHNR, CDR2 FQNEAQ (reference sequence). With 5 bases removed from V and 6 bases from J, the gap between germline ends came to 10 bases.

This clone came up a few times. V gene TRBV6-5 combines with J gene TRBJ1-5; 12 nucleotides match TRBD1. CDR1 is MNHEY, CDR2 SVGAGI, per germline. This CDR3 is 15 amino acids long. With 6 bases clipped from V and 6 bases from J, the junction kept 6 bases outside the gene matches. CDR3 bases: TGTGCCAGCAGACCCGGGACAGGGGGCTTTCAGCCCCAGCATTTT. Its protein product is CASRPGTGGFQPQHF.

This clone came up a few times. The chain has TRBV13 and TRBJ2-1; the match to TRBD2 covers 8 bases. CDR3 length equals 14 residues. Germline values: CDR1 PRHDT, CDR2 FYEKMQ (reference sequence). V was pared by 0 bases and J by 9 bases, with 4 bases of the junction left unmatched. The CDR3 protein is CASSLGSGVVEQFF. The DNA for the CDR3 is TGTGCCAGCAGCTTAGGTAGCGGGGTGGTTGAGCAGTTCTTC.

This clone was seen only a few times. This sequence joins TRBV4-1 and TRBJ1-5; D gene ambiguous. The CDR3 sequence is 12 residues long. V was pared by 0 bases and J by 11 bases, with 8 bases between. Germline V gene data show CDR1 as MGHRA and CDR2 as YSYEKL. The CDR3 region is CASSQEYGAQHF. The CDR3 nucleotides are TGCGCCAGCAGCCAAGAATACGGTGCCCAGCATTTT.